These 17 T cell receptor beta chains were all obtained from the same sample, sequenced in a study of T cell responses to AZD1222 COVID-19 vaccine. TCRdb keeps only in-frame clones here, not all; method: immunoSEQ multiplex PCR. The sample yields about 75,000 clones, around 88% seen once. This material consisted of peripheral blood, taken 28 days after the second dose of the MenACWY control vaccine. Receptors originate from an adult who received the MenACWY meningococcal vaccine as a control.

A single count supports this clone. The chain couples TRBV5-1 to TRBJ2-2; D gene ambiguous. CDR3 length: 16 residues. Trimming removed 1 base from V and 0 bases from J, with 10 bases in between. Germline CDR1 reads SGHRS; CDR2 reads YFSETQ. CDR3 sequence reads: CASSLTGSSNTGELFF. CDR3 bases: TGCGCCAGCAGCTTGACGGGCAGCTCGAACACCGGGGAGCTGTTTTTT.

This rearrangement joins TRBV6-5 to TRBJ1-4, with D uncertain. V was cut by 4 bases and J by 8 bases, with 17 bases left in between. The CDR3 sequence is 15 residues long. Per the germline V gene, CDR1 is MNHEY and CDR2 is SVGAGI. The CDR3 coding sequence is TGTGCCAGCAGTTCTACCACTGAAGTTCGAGAAAAACTGTTTTTT. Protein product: CASSSTTEVREKLFF.

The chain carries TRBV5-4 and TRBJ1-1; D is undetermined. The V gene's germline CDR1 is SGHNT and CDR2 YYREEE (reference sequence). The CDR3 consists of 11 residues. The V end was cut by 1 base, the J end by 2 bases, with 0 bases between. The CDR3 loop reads CASSLNTEAFF. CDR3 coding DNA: TGTGCCAGCAGCTTGAACACTGAAGCTTTCTTT.

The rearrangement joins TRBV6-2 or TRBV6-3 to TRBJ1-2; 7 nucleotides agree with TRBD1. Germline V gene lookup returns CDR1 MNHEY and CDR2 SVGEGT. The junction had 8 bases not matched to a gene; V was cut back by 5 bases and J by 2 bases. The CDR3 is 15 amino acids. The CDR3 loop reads CASSEPGQKNYGYTF. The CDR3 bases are TGTGCCAGCAGTGAGCCGGGACAGAAAAACTATGGCTACACCTTC.

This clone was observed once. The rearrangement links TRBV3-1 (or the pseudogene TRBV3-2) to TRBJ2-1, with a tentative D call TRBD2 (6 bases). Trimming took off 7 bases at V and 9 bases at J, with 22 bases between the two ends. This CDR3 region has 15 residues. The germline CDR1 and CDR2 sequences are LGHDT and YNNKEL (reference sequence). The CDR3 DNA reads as TGTGCCAGCAAAGGCGGGGACCCGATAGTGGGTGAGCAGTTCTTC. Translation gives CASKGGDPIVGEQFF.

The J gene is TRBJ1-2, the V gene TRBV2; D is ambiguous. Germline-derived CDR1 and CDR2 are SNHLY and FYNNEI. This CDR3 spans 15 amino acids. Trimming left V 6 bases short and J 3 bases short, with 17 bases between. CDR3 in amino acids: CASRRVLAGHYGYTF. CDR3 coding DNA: TGTGCCAGCAGGAGGGTTTTAGCGGGCCACTATGGCTACACCTTC.

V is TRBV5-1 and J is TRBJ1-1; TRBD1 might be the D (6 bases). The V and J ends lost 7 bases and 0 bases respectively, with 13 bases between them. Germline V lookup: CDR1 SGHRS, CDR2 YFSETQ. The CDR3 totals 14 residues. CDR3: CASAQGIMNTEAFF. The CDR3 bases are TGCGCCAGCGCTCAGGGGATCATGAACACTGAAGCTTTCTTT.

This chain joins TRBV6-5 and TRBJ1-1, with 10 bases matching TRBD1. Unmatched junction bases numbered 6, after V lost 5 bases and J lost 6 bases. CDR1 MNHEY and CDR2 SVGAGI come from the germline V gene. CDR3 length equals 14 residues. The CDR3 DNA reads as TGTGCCAGCAGTCAGACAGGGGGCAACGCTGAAGCTTTCTTT. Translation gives CASSQTGGNAEAFF.

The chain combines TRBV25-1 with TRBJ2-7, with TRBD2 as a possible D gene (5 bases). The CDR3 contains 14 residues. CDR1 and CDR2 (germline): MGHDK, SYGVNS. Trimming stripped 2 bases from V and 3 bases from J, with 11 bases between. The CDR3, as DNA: TGTGCCAGCAGTGAACCGGGGTTCGACTACGAGCAGTACTTC. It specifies CASSEPGFDYEQYF.

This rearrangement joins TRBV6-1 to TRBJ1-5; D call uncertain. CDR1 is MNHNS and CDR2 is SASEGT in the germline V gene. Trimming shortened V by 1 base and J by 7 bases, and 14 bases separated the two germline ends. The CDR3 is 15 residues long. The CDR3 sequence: CASSEVRVSDQPQHF. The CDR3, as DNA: TGTGCCAGCAGTGAAGTTCGAGTATCGGACCAGCCCCAGCATTTT.

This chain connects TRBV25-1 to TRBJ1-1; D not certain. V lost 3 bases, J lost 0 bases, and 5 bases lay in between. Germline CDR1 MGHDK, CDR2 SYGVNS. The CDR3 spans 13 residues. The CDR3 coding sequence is TGTGCCAGCAGTGACAGGATGAACACTGAAGCTTTCTTT. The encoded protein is CASSDRMNTEAFF.

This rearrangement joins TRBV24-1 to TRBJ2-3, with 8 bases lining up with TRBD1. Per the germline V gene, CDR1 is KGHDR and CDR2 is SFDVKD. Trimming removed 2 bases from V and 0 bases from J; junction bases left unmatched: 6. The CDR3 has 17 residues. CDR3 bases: TGTGCCACCAGTGATTCCGGGACAGGCGTGAGCACAGATACGCAGTATTTT. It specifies CATSDSGTGVSTDTQYF.

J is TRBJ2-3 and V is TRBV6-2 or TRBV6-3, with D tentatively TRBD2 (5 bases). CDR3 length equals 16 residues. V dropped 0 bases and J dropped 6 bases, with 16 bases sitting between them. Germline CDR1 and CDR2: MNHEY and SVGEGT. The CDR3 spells CASSYSWLDSRDTQYF. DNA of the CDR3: TGTGCCAGCAGTTACTCATGGTTGGACTCCCGGGATACGCAGTATTTT.

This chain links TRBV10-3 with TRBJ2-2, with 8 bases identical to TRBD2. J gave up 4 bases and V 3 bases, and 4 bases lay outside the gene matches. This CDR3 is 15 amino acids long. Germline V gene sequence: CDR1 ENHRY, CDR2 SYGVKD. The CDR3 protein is CAISDSSGSTGELFF. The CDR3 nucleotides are TGTGCCATCAGTGATTCTAGCGGGTCCACCGGGGAGCTGTTTTTT.

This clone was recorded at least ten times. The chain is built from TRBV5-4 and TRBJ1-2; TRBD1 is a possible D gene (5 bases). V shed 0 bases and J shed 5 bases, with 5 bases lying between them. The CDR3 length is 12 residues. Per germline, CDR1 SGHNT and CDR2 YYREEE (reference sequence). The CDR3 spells CASSLGQYGYTF. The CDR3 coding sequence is TGTGCCAGCAGCTTGGGACAGTATGGCTACACCTTC.

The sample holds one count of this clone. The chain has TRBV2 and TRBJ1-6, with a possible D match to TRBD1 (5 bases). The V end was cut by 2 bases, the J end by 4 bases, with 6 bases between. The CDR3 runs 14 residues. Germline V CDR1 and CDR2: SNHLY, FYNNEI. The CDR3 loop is CASSEQGYNSPLHF. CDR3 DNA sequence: TGTGCCAGCAGTGAACAGGGTTATAATTCACCCCTCCACTTT. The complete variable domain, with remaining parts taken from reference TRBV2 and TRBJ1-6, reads EPEVTQTPSHQVTQMGQEVILRCVPISNHLYFYWYRQILGQKVEFLVSFYNNEISEKSEIFDDQFSVERPDGSNFTLKIRSTKLEDSAMYFCASSEQGYNSPLHFGNGTRLTVT.

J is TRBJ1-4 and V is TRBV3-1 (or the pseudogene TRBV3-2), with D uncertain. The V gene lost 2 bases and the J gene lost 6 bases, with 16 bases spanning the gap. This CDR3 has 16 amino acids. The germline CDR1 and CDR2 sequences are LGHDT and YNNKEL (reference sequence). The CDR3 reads CASSQRLEGWDEKLFF. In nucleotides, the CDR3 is TGTGCCAGCAGCCAAAGGCTAGAAGGGTGGGATGAAAAACTGTTTTTT.